This T cell receptor (beta chain) was sequenced during a study of blood T cell repertoires in COVID-19. As handled by the study authors: Scientists estimated how many nucleated cells there were by amplifying reference gene primers. Libraries were prepared by immunoSEQ multiplex PCR; TCRdb keeps only in-frame clonotypes and omits some of them. The DNA gave D and trimming, while V, J and clone size come from that table. The sample has 120,000 to 150,000 clones; over 75% are singletons. Germline assignment: CDR1 KGHSH and CDR2 LQKENI. The V end was cut by 4 bases, the J end by 0 bases, with 10 bases between. The CDR3 contains 15 residues.

The J gene is TRBJ2-1, the V gene TRBV18; tentatively, D is TRBD1 (6 bases). The sequence came from a woman aged 45-60 years with acute or convalescent COVID-19. The sequencing input was peripheral blood. CDR3 DNA sequence: TGTGCCAGCTCACACCGGGACACCTCCTACAATGAGCAGTTCTTC. Its protein is CASSHRDTSYNEQFF.